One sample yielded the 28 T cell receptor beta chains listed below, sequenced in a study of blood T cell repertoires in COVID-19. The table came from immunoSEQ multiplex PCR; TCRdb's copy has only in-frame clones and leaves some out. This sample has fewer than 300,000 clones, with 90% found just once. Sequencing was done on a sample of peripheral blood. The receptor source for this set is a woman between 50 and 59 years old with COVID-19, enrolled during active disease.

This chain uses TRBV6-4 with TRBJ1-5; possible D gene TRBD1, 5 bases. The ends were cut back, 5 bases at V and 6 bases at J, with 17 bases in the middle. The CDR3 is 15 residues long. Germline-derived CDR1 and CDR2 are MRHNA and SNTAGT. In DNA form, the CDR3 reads TGTGCCAGCAGTCTACTACCAGGGTTTCGTCAGCCCCAGCATTTT. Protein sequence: CASSLLPGFRQPQHF.

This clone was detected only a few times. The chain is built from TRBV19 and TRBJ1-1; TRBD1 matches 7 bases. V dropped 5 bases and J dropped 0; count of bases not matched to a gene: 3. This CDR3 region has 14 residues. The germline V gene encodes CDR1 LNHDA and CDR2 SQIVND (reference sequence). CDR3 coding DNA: TGTGCCAGTAGTCGGGACAGACTGAACACTGAAGCTTTCTTT. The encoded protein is CASSRDRLNTEAFF.

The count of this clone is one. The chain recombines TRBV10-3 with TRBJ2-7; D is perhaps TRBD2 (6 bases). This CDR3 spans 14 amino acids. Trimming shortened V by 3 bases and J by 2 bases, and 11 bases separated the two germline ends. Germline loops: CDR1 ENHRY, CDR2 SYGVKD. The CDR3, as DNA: TGTGCCATCAGTGACCCCGGGGGAACCTACGAGCAGTACTTC. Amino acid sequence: CAISDPGGTYEQYF.

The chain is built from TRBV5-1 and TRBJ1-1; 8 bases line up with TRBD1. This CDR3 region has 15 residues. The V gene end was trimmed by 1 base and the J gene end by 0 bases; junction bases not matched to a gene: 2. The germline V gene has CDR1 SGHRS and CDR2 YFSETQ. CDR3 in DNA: TGCGCCAGCAGCTTGCCGACAGGGGTGAACACTGAAGCTTTCTTT. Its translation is CASSLPTGVNTEAFF.

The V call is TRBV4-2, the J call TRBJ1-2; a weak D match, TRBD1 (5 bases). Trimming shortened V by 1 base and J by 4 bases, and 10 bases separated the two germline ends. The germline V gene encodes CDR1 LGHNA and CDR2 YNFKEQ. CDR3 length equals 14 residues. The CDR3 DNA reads TGTGCCAGCAGCCAAGCGGACATGAGCTATGGCTACACCTTC. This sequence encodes CASSQADMSYGYTF.

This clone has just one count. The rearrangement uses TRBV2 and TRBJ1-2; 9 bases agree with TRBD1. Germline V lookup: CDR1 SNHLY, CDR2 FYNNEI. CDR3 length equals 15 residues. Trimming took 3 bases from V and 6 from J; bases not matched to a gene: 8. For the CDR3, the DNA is TGTGCCAGCAGTGACCCGGGACAGGGAGGTAATGGCTACACCTTC. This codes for CASSDPGQGGNGYTF.

CDR3 bases: TGTGCCAGCAGCCCCTCGTGGGGTAGCGGGATGAACACCGGGGAGCTGTTTTTT. Protein sequence: CASSPSWGSGMNTGELFF. The chain is built from TRBV9 and TRBJ2-2; 8 bases map to TRBD2. The V gene's germline CDR1 is SGDLS and CDR2 YYNGEE. The length of the CDR3 is 18 residues. V lost 4 bases and J lost 1; bases outside the gene matches: 12.

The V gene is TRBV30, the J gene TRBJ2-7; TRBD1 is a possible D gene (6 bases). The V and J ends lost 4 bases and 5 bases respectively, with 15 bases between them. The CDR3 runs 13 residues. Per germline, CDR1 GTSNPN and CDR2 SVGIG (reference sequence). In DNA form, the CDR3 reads TGTGCCTGGATGGGTAGGGGGTCCCACGAGCAGTACTTC. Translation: CAWMGRGSHEQYF.

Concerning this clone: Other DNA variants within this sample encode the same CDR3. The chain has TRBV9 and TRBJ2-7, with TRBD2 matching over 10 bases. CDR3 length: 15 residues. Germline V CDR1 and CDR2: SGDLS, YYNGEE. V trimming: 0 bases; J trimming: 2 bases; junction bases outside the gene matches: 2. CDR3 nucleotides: TGTGCCAGCAGCGTAGGGCTAGCGGGAGCCTACGAGCAGTACTTC. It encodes CASSVGLAGAYEQYF.

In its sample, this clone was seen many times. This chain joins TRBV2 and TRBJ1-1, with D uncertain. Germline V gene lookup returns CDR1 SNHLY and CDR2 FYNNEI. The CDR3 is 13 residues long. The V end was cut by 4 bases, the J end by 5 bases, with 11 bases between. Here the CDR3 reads CASSAAPGTEAFF. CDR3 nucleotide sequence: TGTGCCAGCAGTGCGGCCCCCGGGACTGAAGCTTTCTTT.

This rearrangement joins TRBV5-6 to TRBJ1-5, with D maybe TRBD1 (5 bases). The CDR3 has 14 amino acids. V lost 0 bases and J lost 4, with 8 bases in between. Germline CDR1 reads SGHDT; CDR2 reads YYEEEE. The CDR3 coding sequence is TGTGCCAGCAGCTTGGCAGGGTCAAATCAGCCCCAGCATTTT. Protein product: CASSLAGSNQPQHF.

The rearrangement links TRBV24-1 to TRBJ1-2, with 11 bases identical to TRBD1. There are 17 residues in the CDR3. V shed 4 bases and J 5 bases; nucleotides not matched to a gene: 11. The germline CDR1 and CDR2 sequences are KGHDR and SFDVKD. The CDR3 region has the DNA TGTGCCACCAGTGACGCCGGGACAGGGGGAGCGAATTATGGCTACACCTTC. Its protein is CATSDAGTGGANYGYTF.

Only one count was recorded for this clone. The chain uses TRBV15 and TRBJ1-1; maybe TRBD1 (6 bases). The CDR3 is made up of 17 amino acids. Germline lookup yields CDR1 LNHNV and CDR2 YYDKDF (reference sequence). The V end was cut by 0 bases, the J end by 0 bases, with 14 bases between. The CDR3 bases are TGTGCCACCAGCAGAGACCCCCAGGGGCAACTGAACACTGAAGCTTTCTTT. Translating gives CATSRDPQGQLNTEAFF.

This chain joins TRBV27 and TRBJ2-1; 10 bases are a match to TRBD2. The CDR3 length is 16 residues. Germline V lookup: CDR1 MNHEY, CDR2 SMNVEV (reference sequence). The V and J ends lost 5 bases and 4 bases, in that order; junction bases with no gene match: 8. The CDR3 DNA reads TGTGCCAGCAGTCCCCTAGCGGGAGCGGGGTACAATGAGCAGTTCTTC. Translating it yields CASSPLAGAGYNEQFF.

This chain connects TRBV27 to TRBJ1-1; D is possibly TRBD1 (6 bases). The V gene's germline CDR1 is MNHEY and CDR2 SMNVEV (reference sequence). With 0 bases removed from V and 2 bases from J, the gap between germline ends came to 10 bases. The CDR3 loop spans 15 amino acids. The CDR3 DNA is TGTGCCAGCAGTTTATCCTACAGGGTAAACACTGAAGCTTTCTTT. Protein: CASSLSYRVNTEAFF.

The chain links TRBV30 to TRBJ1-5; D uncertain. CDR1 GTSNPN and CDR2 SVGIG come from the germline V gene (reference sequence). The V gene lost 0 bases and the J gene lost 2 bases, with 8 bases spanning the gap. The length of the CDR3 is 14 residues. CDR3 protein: CAWSVLLGNQPQHF. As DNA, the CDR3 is TGTGCCTGGAGTGTACTATTAGGCAATCAGCCCCAGCATTTT. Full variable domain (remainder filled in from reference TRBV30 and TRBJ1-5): SQTIHQWPATLVQPVGSPLSLECTVEGTSNPNLYWYRQAAGRGLQLLFYSVGIGQISSEVPQNLSASRPQDRQFILSSKKLLLSDSGFYLCAWSVLLGNQPQHFGDGTRLSIL.

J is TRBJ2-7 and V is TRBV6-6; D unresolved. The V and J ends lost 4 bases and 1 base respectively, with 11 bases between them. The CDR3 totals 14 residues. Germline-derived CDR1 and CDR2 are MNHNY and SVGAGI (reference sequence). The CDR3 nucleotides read TGTGCCAGCAGTTGGAGACTGCAGTCCTACGAGCAGTACTTC. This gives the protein CASSWRLQSYEQYF.

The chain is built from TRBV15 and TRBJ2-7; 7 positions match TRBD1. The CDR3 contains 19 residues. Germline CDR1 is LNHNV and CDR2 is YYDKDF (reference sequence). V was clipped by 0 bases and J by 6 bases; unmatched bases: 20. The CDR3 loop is CATSRDAPLRDREGVEQYF. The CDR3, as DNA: TGTGCCACCAGCAGAGATGCCCCTCTTCGTGACAGGGAAGGTGTCGAGCAGTACTTC. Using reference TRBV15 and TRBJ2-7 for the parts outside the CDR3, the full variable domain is DAMVIQNPRYQVTQFGKPVTLSCSQTLNHNVMYWYQQKSSQAPKLLFHYYDKDFNNEADTPDNFQSRRPNTSFCFLDIRSPGLGDTAMYLCATSRDAPLRDREGVEQYFGPGTRLTVT.

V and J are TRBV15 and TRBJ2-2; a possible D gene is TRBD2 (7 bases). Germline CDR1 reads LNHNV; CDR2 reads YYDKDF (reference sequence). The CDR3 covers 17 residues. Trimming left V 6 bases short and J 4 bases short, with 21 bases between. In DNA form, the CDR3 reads TGTGCCACCAGGGGCCGGGGGAGGGGGGGCCTCACCGGGGAGCTGTTTTTT. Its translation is CATRGRGRGGLTGELFF.

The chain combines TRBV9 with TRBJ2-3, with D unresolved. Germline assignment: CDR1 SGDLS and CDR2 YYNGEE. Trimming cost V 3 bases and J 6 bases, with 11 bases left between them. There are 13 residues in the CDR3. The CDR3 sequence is CASSATTLDTQYF. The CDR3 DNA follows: TGTGCCAGCAGCGCTACTACGTTGGATACGCAGTATTTT. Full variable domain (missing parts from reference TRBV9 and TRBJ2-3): DSGVTQTPKHLITATGQRVTLRCSPRSGDLSVYWYQQSLDQGLQFLIQYYNGEERAKGNILERFSAQQFPDLHSELNLSSLELGDSALYFCASSATTLDTQYFGPGTRLTVL.

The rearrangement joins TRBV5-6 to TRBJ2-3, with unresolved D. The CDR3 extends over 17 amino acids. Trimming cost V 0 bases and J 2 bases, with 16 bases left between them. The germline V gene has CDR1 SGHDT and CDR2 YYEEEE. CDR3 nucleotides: TGTGCCAGCAGCTTGGAGTTTAGTAGCAGATACACAGATACGCAGTATTTT. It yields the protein CASSLEFSSRYTDTQYF. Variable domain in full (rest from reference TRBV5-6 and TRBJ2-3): DAGVTQSPTHLIKTRGQQVTLRCSPKSGHDTVSWYQQALGQGPQFIFQYYEEEERQRGNFPDRFSGHQFPNYSSELNVNALLLGDSALYLCASSLEFSSRYTDTQYFGPGTRLTVL.

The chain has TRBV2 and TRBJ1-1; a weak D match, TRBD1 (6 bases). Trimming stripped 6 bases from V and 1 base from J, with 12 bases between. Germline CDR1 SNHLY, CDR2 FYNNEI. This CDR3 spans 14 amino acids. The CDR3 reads CASRQGRGNTEAFF. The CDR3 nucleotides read TGTGCCAGCAGACAGGGAAGGGGGAACACTGAAGCTTTCTTT. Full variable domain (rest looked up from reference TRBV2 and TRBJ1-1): EPEVTQTPSHQVTQMGQEVILRCVPISNHLYFYWYRQILGQKVEFLVSFYNNEISEKSEIFDDQFSVERPDGSNFTLKIRSTKLEDSAMYFCASRQGRGNTEAFFGQGTRLTVV.

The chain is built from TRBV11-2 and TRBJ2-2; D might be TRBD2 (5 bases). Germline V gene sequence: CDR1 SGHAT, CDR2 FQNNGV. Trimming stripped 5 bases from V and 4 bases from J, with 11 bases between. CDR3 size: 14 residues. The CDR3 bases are TGTGCCAGCAGCCGGAGCGGTCGCACCGGGGAGCTGTTTTTT. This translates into CASSRSGRTGELFF.

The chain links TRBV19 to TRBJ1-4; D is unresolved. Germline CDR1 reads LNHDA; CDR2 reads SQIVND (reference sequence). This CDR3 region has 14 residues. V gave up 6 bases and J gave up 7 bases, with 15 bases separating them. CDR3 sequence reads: CASRSRGVSEKLFF. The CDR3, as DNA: TGTGCCAGTAGGTCCCGTGGAGTCAGTGAAAAACTGTTTTTT.

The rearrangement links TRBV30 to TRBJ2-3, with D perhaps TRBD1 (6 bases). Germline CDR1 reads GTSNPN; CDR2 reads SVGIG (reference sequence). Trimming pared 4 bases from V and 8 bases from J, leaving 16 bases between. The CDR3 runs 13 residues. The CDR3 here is CAWNRDPSSTQYF. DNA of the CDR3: TGTGCCTGGAACAGGGACCCCTCGAGTACGCAGTATTTT.

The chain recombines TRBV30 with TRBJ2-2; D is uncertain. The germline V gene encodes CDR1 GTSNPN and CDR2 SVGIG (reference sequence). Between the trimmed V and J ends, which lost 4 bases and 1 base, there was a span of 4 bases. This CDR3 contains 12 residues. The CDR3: CAWTENTGELFF. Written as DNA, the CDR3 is TGTGCCTGGACAGAGAACACCGGGGAGCTGTTTTTT.

CDR3 bases: TGTGCCAGCAGCTTAGAAGGGAGCAAGAACACCGGGGAGCTGTTTTTT. Amino acids: CASSLEGSKNTGELFF. This chain uses TRBV11-2 with TRBJ2-2; D is perhaps TRBD2 (5 bases). Germline CDR1 and CDR2: SGHAT and FQNNGV. V was pared by 0 bases and J by 1 base, with 9 bases between. This CDR3 has 16 amino acids.

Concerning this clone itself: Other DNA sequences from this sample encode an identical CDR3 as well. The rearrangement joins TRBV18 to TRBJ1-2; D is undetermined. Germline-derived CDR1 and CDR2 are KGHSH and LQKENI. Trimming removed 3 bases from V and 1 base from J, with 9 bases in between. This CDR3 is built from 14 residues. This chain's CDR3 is CASSPGGLNYGYTF. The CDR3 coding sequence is TGTGCCAGCTCACCGGGAGGCCTTAACTATGGCTACACCTTC.